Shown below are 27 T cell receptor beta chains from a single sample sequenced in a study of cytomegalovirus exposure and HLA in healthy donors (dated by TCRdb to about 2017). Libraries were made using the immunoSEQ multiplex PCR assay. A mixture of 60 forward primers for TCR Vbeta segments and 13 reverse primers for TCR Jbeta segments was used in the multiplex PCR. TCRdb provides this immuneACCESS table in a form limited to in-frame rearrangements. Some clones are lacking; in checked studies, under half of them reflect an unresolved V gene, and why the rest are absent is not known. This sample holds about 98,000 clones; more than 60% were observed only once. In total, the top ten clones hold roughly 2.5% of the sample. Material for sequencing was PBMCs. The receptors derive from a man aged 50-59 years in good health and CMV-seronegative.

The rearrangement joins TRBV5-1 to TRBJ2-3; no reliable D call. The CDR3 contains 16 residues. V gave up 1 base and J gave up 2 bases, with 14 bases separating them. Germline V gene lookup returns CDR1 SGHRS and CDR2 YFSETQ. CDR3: CASSLTPAIYTDTQYF. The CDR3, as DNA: TGCGCCAGCAGCTTGACTCCCGCAATTTACACAGATACGCAGTATTTT.

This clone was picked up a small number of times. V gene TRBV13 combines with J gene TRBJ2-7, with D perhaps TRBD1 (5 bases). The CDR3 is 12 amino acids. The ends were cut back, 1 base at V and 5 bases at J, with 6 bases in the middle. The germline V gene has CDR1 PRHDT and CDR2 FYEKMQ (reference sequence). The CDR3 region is CASSLEGDEQYF. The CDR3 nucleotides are TGTGCCAGCAGCTTAGAAGGGGACGAGCAGTACTTC.

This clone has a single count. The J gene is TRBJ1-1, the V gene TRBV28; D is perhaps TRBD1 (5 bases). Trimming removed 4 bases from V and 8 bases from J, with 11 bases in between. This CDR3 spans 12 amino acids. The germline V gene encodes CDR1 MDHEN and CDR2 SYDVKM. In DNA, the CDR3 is TGTGCCAGCAGTTGGGGGGGGAGGGAAGCTTTCTTT. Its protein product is CASSWGGREAFF.

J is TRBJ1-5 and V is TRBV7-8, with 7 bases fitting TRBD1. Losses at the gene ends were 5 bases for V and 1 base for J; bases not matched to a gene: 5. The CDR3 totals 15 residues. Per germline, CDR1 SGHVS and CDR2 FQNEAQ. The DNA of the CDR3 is TGTGCCAGCAGCCCGACAGGGTGGAGCAATCAGCCCCAGCATTTT. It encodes CASSPTGWSNQPQHF.

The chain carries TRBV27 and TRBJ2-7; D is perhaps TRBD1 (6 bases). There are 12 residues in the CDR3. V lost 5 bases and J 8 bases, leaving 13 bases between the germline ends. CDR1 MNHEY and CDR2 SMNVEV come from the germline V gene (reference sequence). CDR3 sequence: CASSQGLGKQYF. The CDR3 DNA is TGTGCCAGCAGTCAGGGGTTAGGGAAGCAGTACTTC.

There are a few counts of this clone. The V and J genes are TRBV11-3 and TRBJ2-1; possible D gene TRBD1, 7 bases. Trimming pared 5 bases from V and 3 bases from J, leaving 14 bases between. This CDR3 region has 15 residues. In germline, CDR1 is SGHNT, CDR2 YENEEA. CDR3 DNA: TGTGCCAGCAGCCGGGGGACAGTCCTCTACAATGAGCAGTTCTTC. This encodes CASSRGTVLYNEQFF.

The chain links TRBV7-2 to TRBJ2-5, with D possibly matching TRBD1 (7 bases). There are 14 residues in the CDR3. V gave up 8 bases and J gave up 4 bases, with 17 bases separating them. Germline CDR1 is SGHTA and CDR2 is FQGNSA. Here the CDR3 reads CASGKQGTGETQYF. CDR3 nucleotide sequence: TGTGCCAGCGGCAAACAGGGGACTGGAGAGACCCAGTACTTC. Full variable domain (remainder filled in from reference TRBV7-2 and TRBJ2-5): GAGVSQSPSNKVTEKGKDVELRCDPISGHTALYWYRQSLGQGLEFLIYFQGNSAPDKSGLPSDRFSAERTGGSVSTLTIQRTQQEDSAVYLCASGKQGTGETQYFGPGTRLLVL.

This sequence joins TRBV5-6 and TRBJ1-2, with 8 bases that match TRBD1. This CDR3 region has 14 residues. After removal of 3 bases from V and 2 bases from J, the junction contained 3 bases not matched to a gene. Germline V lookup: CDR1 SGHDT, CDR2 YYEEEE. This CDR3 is CASSYGQGNYGYTF. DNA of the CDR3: TGTGCCAGCAGCTACGGACAGGGCAACTATGGCTACACCTTC.

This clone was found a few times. In DNA form, the CDR3 reads TGCGCCAGCAGCTCAGGACAGGGCGCCAACTCTGGAAACACCATATATTTT. The encoded protein is CASSSGQGANSGNTIYF. The chain carries TRBV5-1 and TRBJ1-3; 8 nucleotides match TRBD1. V shed 3 bases and J 0 bases; nucleotides not matched to a gene: 8. This CDR3 is built from 17 residues. Germline V gene data show CDR1 as SGHRS and CDR2 as YFSETQ.

The CDR3 is CASSRTPNTGELFF. The CDR3 nucleotides read TGTGCCAGCAGTAGGACTCCGAACACCGGGGAGCTGTTTTTT. The chain employs TRBV6-5 and TRBJ2-2; perhaps TRBD2 as D (5 bases). The CDR3 length is 14 residues. Between the trimmed V and J ends, which lost 5 bases and 0 bases, there was a span of 7 bases. CDR1 is MNHEY, CDR2 SVGAGI, per germline.

The CDR3 here is CASSSSTGGKETQYF. CDR3 bases: TGCGCCAGCAGCTCTTCGACAGGGGGTAAAGAGACCCAGTACTTC. The chain couples TRBV5-1 to TRBJ2-5, with 9 positions matching TRBD1. Per the germline V gene, CDR1 is SGHRS and CDR2 is YFSETQ. This CDR3 is 15 amino acids long. J gave up 3 bases and V 3 bases, and 6 bases lay outside the gene matches.

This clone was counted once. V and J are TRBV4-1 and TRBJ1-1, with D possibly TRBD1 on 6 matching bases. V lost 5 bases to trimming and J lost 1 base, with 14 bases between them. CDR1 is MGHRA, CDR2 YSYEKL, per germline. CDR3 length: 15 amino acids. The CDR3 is CASSDSDSANTEAFF. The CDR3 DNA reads TGCGCCAGCAGCGACTCGGACAGTGCGAACACTGAAGCTTTCTTT.

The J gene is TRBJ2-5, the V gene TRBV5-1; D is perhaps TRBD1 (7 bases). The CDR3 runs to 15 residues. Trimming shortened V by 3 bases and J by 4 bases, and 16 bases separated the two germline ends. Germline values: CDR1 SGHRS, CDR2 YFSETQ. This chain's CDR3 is CASSSGGHTRETQYF. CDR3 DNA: TGCGCCAGCAGCTCAGGGGGGCACACCAGAGAGACCCAGTACTTC.

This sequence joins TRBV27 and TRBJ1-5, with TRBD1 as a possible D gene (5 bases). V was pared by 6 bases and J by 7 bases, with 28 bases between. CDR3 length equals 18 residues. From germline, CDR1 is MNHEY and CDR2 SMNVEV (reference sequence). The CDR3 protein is CASSSSGLNRAQGQPQHF. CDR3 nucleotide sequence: TGTGCCAGCAGCTCCTCGGGACTTAATAGGGCGCAAGGACAGCCCCAGCATTTT.

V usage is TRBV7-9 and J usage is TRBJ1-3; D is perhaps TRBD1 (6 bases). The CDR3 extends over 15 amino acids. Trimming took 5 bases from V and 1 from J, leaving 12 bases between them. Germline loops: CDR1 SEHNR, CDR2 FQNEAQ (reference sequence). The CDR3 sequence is CASSQGGGSGNTIYF. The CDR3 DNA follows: TGTGCCAGCAGCCAAGGGGGGGGTTCTGGAAACACCATATATTTT.

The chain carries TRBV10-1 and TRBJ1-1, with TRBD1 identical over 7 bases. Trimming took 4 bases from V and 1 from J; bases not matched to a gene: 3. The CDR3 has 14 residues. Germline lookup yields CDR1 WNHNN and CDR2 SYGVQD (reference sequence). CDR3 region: CASSGQGGNTEAFF. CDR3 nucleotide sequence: TGCGCCAGCAGTGGACAGGGTGGGAACACTGAAGCTTTCTTT.

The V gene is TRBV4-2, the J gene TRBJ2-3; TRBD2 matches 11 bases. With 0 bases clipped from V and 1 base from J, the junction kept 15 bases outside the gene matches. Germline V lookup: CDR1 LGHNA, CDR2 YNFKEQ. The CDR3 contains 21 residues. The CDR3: CASSQDLASGGLLAGTDTQYF. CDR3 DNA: TGTGCCAGCAGCCAAGATTTGGCTAGCGGGGGGTTACTAGCGGGCACAGATACGCAGTATTTT.

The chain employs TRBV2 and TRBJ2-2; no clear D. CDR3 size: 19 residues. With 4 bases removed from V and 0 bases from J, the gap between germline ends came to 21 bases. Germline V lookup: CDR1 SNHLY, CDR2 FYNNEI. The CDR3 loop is CASSGYTASPSSNTGELFF. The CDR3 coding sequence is TGTGCCAGCAGTGGATACACCGCATCACCGTCTTCGAACACCGGGGAGCTGTTTTTT. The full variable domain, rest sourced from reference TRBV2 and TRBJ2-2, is EPEVTQTPSHQVTQMGQEVILRCVPISNHLYFYWYRQILGQKVEFLVSFYNNEISEKSEIFDDQFSVERPDGSNFTLKIRSTKLEDSAMYFCASSGYTASPSSNTGELFFGEGSRLTVL.

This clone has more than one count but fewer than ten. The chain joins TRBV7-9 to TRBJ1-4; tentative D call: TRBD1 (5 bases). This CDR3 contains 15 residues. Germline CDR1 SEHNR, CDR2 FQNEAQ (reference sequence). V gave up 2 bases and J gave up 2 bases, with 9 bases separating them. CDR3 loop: CASSLTGTTNEKLFF. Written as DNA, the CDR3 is TGTGCCAGCAGCTTAACCGGGACTACTAATGAAAAACTGTTTTTT.

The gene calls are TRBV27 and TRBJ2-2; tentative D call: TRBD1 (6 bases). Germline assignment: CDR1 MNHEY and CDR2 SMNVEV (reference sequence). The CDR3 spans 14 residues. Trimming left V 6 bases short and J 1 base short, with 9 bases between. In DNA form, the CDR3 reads TGTGCCAGCAGGAGACAGGAGAACACCGGGGAGCTGTTTTTT. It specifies CASRRQENTGELFF.

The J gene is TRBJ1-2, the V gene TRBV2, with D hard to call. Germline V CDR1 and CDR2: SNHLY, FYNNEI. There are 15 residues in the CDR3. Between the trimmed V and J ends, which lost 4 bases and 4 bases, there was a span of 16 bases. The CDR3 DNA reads TGTGCCAGCAGTGTAAGTGGCGGTTCTGGCTATGGCTACACCTTC. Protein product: CASSVSGGSGYGYTF.

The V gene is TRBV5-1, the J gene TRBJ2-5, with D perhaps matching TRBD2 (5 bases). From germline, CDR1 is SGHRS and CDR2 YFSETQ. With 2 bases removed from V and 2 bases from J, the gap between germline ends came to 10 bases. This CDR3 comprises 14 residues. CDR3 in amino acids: CASSFKSGQETQYF. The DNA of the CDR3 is TGCGCCAGCAGCTTTAAGAGCGGACAAGAGACCCAGTACTTC. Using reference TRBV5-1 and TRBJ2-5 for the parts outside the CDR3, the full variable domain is KAGVTQTPRYLIKTRGQQVTLSCSPISGHRSVSWYQQTPGQGLQFLFEYFSETQRNKGNFPGRFSGRQFSNSRSEMNVSTLELGDSALYLCASSFKSGQETQYFGPGTRLLVL.

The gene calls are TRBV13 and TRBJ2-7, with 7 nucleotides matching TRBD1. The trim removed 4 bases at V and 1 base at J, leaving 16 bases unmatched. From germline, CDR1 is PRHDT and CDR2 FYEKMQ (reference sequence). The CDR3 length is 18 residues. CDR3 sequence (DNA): TGTGCCAGCAGCTCCCGGACAGGAAAAGGCCAAAGTTCCTACGAGCAGTACTTC. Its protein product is CASSSRTGKGQSSYEQYF.

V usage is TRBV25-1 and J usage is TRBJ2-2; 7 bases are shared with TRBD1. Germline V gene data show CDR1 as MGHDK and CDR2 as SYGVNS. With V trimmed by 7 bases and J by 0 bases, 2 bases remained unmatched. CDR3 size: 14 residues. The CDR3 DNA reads TGTGCCAGCACCGGGACAGCGAACACCGGGGAGCTGTTTTTT. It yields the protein CASTGTANTGELFF.

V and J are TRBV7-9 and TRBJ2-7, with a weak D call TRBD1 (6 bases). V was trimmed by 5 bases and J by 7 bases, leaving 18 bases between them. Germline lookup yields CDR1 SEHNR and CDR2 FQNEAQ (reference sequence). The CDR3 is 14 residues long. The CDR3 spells CASSPGQLGAEQYF. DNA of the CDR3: TGTGCCAGCAGCCCGGGACAATTGGGAGCTGAGCAGTACTTC.

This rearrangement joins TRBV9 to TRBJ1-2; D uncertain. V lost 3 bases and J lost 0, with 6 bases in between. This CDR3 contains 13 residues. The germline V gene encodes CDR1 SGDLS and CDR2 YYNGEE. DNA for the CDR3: TGTGCCAGCAGCGCTAGATCTAACTATGGCTACACCTTC. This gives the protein CASSARSNYGYTF.

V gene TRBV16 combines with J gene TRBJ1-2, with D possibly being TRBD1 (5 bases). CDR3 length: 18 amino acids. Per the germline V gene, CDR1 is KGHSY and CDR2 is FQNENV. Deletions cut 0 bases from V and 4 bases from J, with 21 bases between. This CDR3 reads CASSQSLSPAGTVYGYTF. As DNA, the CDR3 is TGTGCCAGCAGCCAATCGTTATCGCCGGCAGGGACTGTCTATGGCTACACCTTC.